This section outlines one T cell receptor (beta chain) sequence together with its context. The ends were cut back, 6 bases at V and 2 bases at J, with 16 bases in the middle. The CDR3 sequence is 14 residues long. In germline, CDR1 is GTSNPN, CDR2 SVGIG (reference sequence). This sample is drawn from a study of blood T cell repertoires in COVID-19. Study at large: In each case, the material was cDNA or gDNA derived from T cells, B-cell-depleted T cells, or PBMCs.

Study processing details: Amplified reference gene primers provided the basis for estimating nucleated cell counts. Assay used: immunoSEQ multiplex PCR; TCRdb lists only in-frame clones, some missing. D and trimming were read from the DNA, whereas the V and J calls and clone size are those reported in that table. The sample has a few hundred thousand clones; around nine tenths are singletons. The receptor was isolated from a human donor in a cohort sampled during active COVID-19. Specimen: peripheral blood. This chain joins TRBV30 and TRBJ1-2, with D perhaps TRBD1 (6 bases). The CDR3 region has the DNA TGTGCCTGCCGACAGGACAGACTCAACTATGGCTACACCTTC. This translates into CACRQDRLNYGYTF.